A selection of T cell receptor beta chains follows, all from one sample in a study of shared clonotypes between healthy human individuals. Here immunoSEQ multiplex PCR was the method, and the copy in TCRdb shows in-frame clones only, minus some. The table has fewer than 650,000 clones, over 60% seen once. Sequencing used PBMCs. These receptors were collected from a woman between 35 and 50 years old in good health. Some clones in this sample may be carry-over from other donors' samples. CDR3s include the opening cysteine and the closing phenylalanine or tryptophan. A D gene is named only where the DNA matches it firmly. Not all rows give a size; the values are once, few, many and, for expanded clones, a class.

j_gene: TRBJ2-7
d_gene: .
v_gene: TRBV7-9
abundance: once
CDR3aa: CASSAFLERNYEQYF
CDR3nt: TGTGCCAGCAGCGCGTTTTTGGAGCGGAACTACGAGCAGTACTTC

j_gene: TRBJ2-2
d_gene: TRBD1
v_gene: TRBV25-1
abundance: few
CDR3aa: CASRGTGGASGELFF
CDR3nt: TGTGCCAGCAGGGGGACAGGGGGCGCTTCCGGGGAGCTGTTTTTT

j_gene: TRBJ1-3
d_gene: .
v_gene: TRBV9
abundance: .
CDR3aa: CASSLTSAGNAIYF
CDR3nt: TGTGCCAGCAGCCTCACTTCTGCTGGAAACGCCATATATTTT

j_gene: TRBJ1-1
d_gene: .
v_gene: TRBV4-1
abundance: few
CDR3aa: CASSHRDGEAFF
CDR3nt: TGCGCCAGCAGCCACAGGGACGGTGAAGCTTTCTTT

j_gene: TRBJ2-6
d_gene: .
v_gene: TRBV6-1
abundance: .
CDR3aa: CASSEAAYSGANVLTF
CDR3nt: TGTGCCAGCAGTGAGGCGGCCTACTCTGGGGCCAACGTCCTGACTTTC

j_gene: TRBJ1-1
d_gene: .
v_gene: TRBV7-2
abundance: .
CDR3aa: CASSLYGGAQTEAFF
CDR3nt: TGTGCCAGCAGCTTATACGGGGGCGCGCAAACTGAAGCTTTCTTT

j_gene: TRBJ2-2
d_gene: .
v_gene: TRBV5-1
abundance: .
CDR3aa: CASSFRGGFDTGELFF
CDR3nt: TGCGCCAGCAGCTTTCGCGGGGGCTTTGATACCGGGGAGCTGTTTTTT

j_gene: TRBJ2-3
d_gene: TRBD2
v_gene: TRBV5-6
abundance: .
CDR3aa: CASRNWGLVGTDTQYF
CDR3nt: TGTGCCAGCAGGAACTGGGGACTAGTTGGTACAGATACGCAGTATTTT

j_gene: TRBJ2-5
d_gene: .
v_gene: TRBV30
abundance: few
CDR3aa: CAWSVRWRARSETQYF
CDR3nt: TGTGCCTGGAGTGTAAGATGGAGGGCCCGATCCGAGACCCAGTACTTC

j_gene: TRBJ1-1
d_gene: TRBD1
v_gene: TRBV5-1
abundance: many
CDR3aa: CASSYRTGSSTEAFF
CDR3nt: TGCGCCAGCAGCTACCGGACAGGGTCATCGACTGAAGCTTTCTTT

j_gene: TRBJ2-7
d_gene: TRBD1
v_gene: TRBV25-1
abundance: .
CDR3aa: CASSQTGRTYEQYF
CDR3nt: TGTGCCAGCAGCCAGACAGGGAGAACCTACGAGCAGTACTTC

j_gene: TRBJ1-1
d_gene: .
v_gene: TRBV29-1
abundance: .
CDR3aa: CSVEPVNQNTEAFF
CDR3nt: TGCAGCGTTGAACCAGTTAATCAAAACACTGAAGCTTTCTTT

j_gene: TRBJ2-7
d_gene: .
v_gene: TRBV7-6
abundance: .
CDR3aa: CASSLRGSYEQYF
CDR3nt: TGTGCCAGCAGCTTAAGGGGAAGCTACGAGCAGTACTTC

j_gene: TRBJ2-7
d_gene: TRBD2
v_gene: TRBV6-5
abundance: .
CDR3aa: CASSYRASGSYEQYF
CDR3nt: TGTGCCAGCAGTTACAGGGCTAGCGGGTCCTACGAGCAGTACTTC

j_gene: TRBJ2-5
d_gene: .
v_gene: TRBV5-1
abundance: .
CDR3aa: CASSLLGGETQYF
CDR3nt: TGCGCCAGCAGCTTGCTTGGTGGAGAGACCCAGTACTTC

j_gene: TRBJ2-7
d_gene: TRBD2
v_gene: TRBV30
abundance: .
CDR3aa: CAWARLAHYEQYF
CDR3nt: TGTGCCTGGGCCCGACTAGCTCACTACGAGCAGTACTTC

j_gene: TRBJ1-5
d_gene: .
v_gene: TRBV11-2
abundance: .
CDR3aa: CASSLDTVSNQPQHF
CDR3nt: TGTGCCAGCAGCTTAGACACAGTTAGCAATCAGCCCCAGCATTTT

j_gene: TRBJ2-2
d_gene: .
v_gene: TRBV9
abundance: .
CDR3aa: CASSVVPIANTGEPFF
CDR3nt: TGTGCCAGCAGCGTAGTCCCGATAGCGAACACCGGGGAGCCGTTTTTT